This TCR beta chain came from a study of blood T cell repertoires in COVID-19. Study-wide context: Acute and convalescent COVID-19 samples came from the United States, Italy and Spain. T cells, B-cell-depleted T cells, or PBMCs supplied cDNA or gDNA.

TCRdb's table, derived via immunoSEQ multiplex PCR, lists solely in-frame clones and lacks some. This sample carries about 210,000 clones, approximately 84% of them seen once, and the ten largest clones take under 10%. The CDR3 has 14 residues. Germline CDR1 is SGHDN and CDR2 is FVKESK. V lost 11 bases to trimming and J lost 4 bases; unmatched junction nucleotides: 10. Seattle researchers signed up patients amid active infection and tracked them longitudinally. The chain has TRBV14 and TRBJ2-7; 11 nucleotides line up with TRBD2. The sequence was obtained from a woman aged 80 or older with COVID-19, enrolled during active disease. The source material was peripheral blood. CDR3 region: CAVLAGGPRYEQYF. The DNA of the CDR3 is TGTGCCGTATTAGCGGGGGGGCCGCGGTACGAGCAGTACTTC.